A single sample is the source of the 7 T cell receptor beta chains below, sequenced in a study of blood T cell repertoires in COVID-19. Assay: immunoSEQ multiplex PCR; the TCRdb copy retains only in-frame clones and omits some. The sample has about 100,000 clones, roughly nine tenths seen once; the top ten hold over 7%. Input material: peripheral blood. Every receptor here comes from a young man in a cohort sampled during active COVID-19.

For this clone: Its ends do not fully match the called genes, so a read error is possible. The sample has other DNA sequences that encode this CDR3 too. J is TRBJ1-2 and V is TRBV6-5, with TRBD1 identical over 12 bases. The CDR3 is made up of 16 amino acids. In germline, CDR1 is MNHEY, CDR2 SVGAGI. Here the CDR3 DNA reads TGCGCCAGCAGTTACCTTCAACCGGGACAGGGGGCGATTACCACCTTC. This encodes CASSYLQPGQGAITTF.

The V call is TRBV6-6, the J call TRBJ1-5, with 7 positions matching TRBD1. Germline values: CDR1 MNHNY, CDR2 SVGAGI (reference sequence). V gave up 5 bases and J gave up 1 base; unmatched junction bases: 11. The CDR3 runs to 17 residues. CDR3 sequence (DNA): TGTGCCAGCAGTCCGCGACAGGGACCGGAGAGCAATCAGCCCCAGCATTTT. It codes for CASSPRQGPESNQPQHF.

The chain combines TRBV5-8 with TRBJ2-7; D is perhaps TRBD2 (5 bases). Germline V gene sequence: CDR1 SGHTS, CDR2 YDEGEE. The CDR3 covers 17 residues. Between the trimmed V and J ends, which lost 2 bases and 0 bases, there was a span of 18 bases. The CDR3 here is CASSLMTGSSLSYEQYF. In DNA form, the CDR3 reads TGTGCCAGCAGCTTAATGACGGGATCCTCTCTCTCCTACGAGCAGTACTTC.

The CDR3 reads CASSLAGSTDTQYF. The CDR3, as DNA: TGCGCCAGCAGCTTAGCGGGAAGCACAGATACGCAGTATTTT. The rearrangement links TRBV5-1 to TRBJ2-3; 7 positions agree with TRBD2. Germline lookup yields CDR1 SGHRS and CDR2 YFSETQ. The CDR3 is made up of 14 amino acids. J lost 0 bases, V lost 2 bases, and 0 bases had no gene match. Together with reference TRBV5-1 and TRBJ2-3, the CDR3 gives the full variable domain: KAGVTQTPRYLIKTRGQQVTLSCSPISGHRSVSWYQQTPGQGLQFLFEYFSETQRNKGNFPGRFSGRQFSNSRSEMNVSTLELGDSALYLCASSLAGSTDTQYFGPGTRLTVL.

The gene calls are TRBV5-1 and TRBJ1-6; no definite D call. This CDR3 is 14 amino acids long. V gave up 4 bases and J gave up 10 bases, with 15 bases separating them. Germline V gives CDR1 SGHRS, CDR2 YFSETQ. CDR3 DNA: TGCGCCAGCAGCGCGGGTATGTTGGGGTCACCCCTCCACTTT. Translated, it gives CASSAGMLGSPLHF.

The chain combines TRBV30 with TRBJ1-1; D may be TRBD1 (6 bases). CDR1 is GTSNPN and CDR2 is SVGIG in the germline V gene (reference sequence). V lost 3 bases to trimming and J lost 4 bases, with 12 bases between them. The length of the CDR3 is 13 residues. The CDR3 is CAWSGQMGTEAFF. The DNA of the CDR3 is TGTGCCTGGAGCGGACAGATGGGCACTGAAGCTTTCTTT.

The chain has TRBV7-3 and TRBJ2-2, with D perhaps matching TRBD2 (6 bases). The CDR3 covers 13 residues. V was clipped by 5 bases and J by 4 bases, with 8 bases between them. Germline V gene data show CDR1 as SGHTA and CDR2 as FQGTGA. The chain's CDR3 is CASSRDSTGELFF. The CDR3, as DNA: TGTGCCAGCAGCCGGGACTCCACCGGGGAGCTGTTTTTT. Complete variable domain (other parts from reference TRBV7-3 and TRBJ2-2): GAGVSQTPSNKVTEKGKYVELRCDPISGHTALYWYRQSLGQGPEFLIYFQGTGAADDSGLPNDRFFAVRPEGSVSTLKIQRTERGDSAVYLCASSRDSTGELFFGEGSRLTVL.